A single sample gave rise to the 17 T cell receptor beta chains below, sequenced in a study of long-term antiretroviral therapy in people with HIV. At survey level, the immunoSEQ assay was run in its v3.0 version. The table came from immunoSEQ multiplex PCR; TCRdb's copy has only in-frame clones and leaves some out. The sample shows around 34,000 clones, about four fifths of them seen only once. This material consisted of unsorted PBMCs, taken 3 years after starting antiretroviral therapy. The origin of the receptors is a middle-aged man with HIV.

With respect to this clone: The junction shows a germline mismatch at one end, possibly a read error. The CDR3 coding sequence is TGTGCCAGCAGCCAAGTAGACGAGTACGGGCAGTACTTC. This translates into CASSQVDEYGQYF. V and J are TRBV14 and TRBJ2-7; D is ambiguous. The germline V gene encodes CDR1 SGHDN and CDR2 FVKESK. The CDR3 extends over 13 amino acids.

The rearrangement links TRBV5-1 to TRBJ2-2; TRBD1 or TRBD2 may be the D gene (5 bases each). V was shortened by 0 bases and J by 3 bases, with 9 bases between the two germline ends. CDR1 is SGHRS, CDR2 YFSETQ, per germline. The CDR3 spans 15 residues. CDR3 bases: TGCGCCAGCAGCTTGGTGGGGACCCACACCGGGGAGCTGTTTTTT. It yields the protein CASSLVGTHTGELFF.

This chain joins TRBV30 and TRBJ1-4, with D perhaps matching TRBD1 (6 bases). V shed 5 bases and J shed 11 bases, with 21 bases lying between them. The germline gives CDR1 GTSNPN, CDR2 SVGIG (reference sequence). The CDR3 has 14 residues. Here the CDR3 reads CAWDSGTSLGKLFF. DNA for the CDR3: TGTGCCTGGGACTCCGGGACATCCCTCGGGAAACTGTTTTTT.

The chain couples TRBV28 to TRBJ2-3; D tentatively fits TRBD1 or TRBD2 (5 bases each). The V end lost 7 bases, the J end lost 5 bases, and 13 bases lay between the germline ends. The CDR3 covers 13 residues. CDR1 is MDHEN, CDR2 SYDVKM, per germline. CDR3 sequence (DNA): TGTGCCAGCACAGGGCGGGTGGGAGATACGCAGTATTTT. It encodes CASTGRVGDTQYF.

The chain uses TRBV18 and TRBJ2-3, with 7 bases identical to TRBD1. CDR1 and CDR2 (germline): KGHSH, LQKENI. Trimming removed 5 bases from V and 4 bases from J; junction bases left unmatched: 3. The CDR3 sequence is 13 residues long. In DNA, the CDR3 is TGTGCCAGCTCATCGGGACAGTCAGATACGCAGTATTTT. This codes for CASSSGQSDTQYF. The full variable domain, rest sourced from reference TRBV18 and TRBJ2-3, is NAGVMQNPRHLVRRRGQEARLRCSPMKGHSHVYWYRQLPEEGLKFMVYLQKENIIDESGMPKERFSAEFPKEGPSILRIQQVVRGDSAAYFCASSSGQSDTQYFGPGTRLTVL.

This rearrangement joins TRBV2 to TRBJ1-6; D gene ambiguous. The length of the CDR3 is 13 residues. Germline V gene sequence: CDR1 SNHLY, CDR2 FYNNEI. With 8 bases removed from V and 9 bases from J, the gap between germline ends came to 14 bases. The CDR3 coding sequence is TGTGCCAGCCATGGAGGCTTGGGTTCACCCCTCCACTTT. Translating it yields CASHGGLGSPLHF.

This clone occurred once. This chain links TRBV6-6 with TRBJ1-3; no reliable D call. The V end was cut by 10 bases, the J end by 3 bases, with 13 bases between. The germline gives CDR1 MNHNY, CDR2 SVGAGI (reference sequence). This CDR3 comprises 13 residues. For the CDR3, the DNA is TGTGCCATCACGCAAGGTCTTGGAAACACCATATATTTT. This gives the protein CAITQGLGNTIYF.

This clone was observed a single time. This chain joins TRBV15 and TRBJ2-3, with TRBD1 matching 7 bases. V lost 4 bases and J lost 4; bases outside the gene matches: 8. The germline CDR1 and CDR2 sequences are LNHNV and YYDKDF (reference sequence). This CDR3 is built from 15 residues. The CDR3 bases are TGTGCCACCAGCAAAACCTTGACAGGGCCAGATACGCAGTATTTT. This sequence encodes CATSKTLTGPDTQYF.

The gene calls are TRBV5-6 and TRBJ1-1; 12 bases match TRBD1. V was clipped by 2 bases and J by 10 bases; unmatched bases: 9. The V gene's germline CDR1 is SGHDT and CDR2 YYEEEE. CDR3 length: 15 amino acids. CDR3 bases: TGTGCCAGCAGCTTAGCCGGGACAGGGGGCTTTGGAGCTTTCTTT. Amino acid sequence: CASSLAGTGGFGAFF.

This rearrangement joins TRBV2 to TRBJ2-5; TRBD2 matches at 7 bases. Germline values: CDR1 SNHLY, CDR2 FYNNEI. The junction had 9 bases not matched to a gene; V was cut back by 4 bases and J by 7 bases. The CDR3 loop spans 14 amino acids. The CDR3 DNA reads as TGTGCCAGCAGTGTCCGGGAGGAGGGGTCGACCCAGTACTTC. Translating it yields CASSVREEGSTQYF. The full variable domain, in which reference TRBV2 and TRBJ2-5 provide the parts outside the CDR3, is EPEVTQTPSHQVTQMGQEVILRCVPISNHLYFYWYRQILGQKVEFLVSFYNNEISEKSEIFDDQFSVERPDGSNFTLKIRSTKLEDSAMYFCASSVREEGSTQYFGPGTRLLVL.

V gene TRBV11-2 combines with J gene TRBJ1-2, with TRBD1 matching 8 bases. Germline V CDR1 and CDR2: SGHAT, FQNNGV. This CDR3 has 12 amino acids. V was clipped by 3 bases and J by 12 bases; unmatched bases: 6. The CDR3 is CASSFGTGDHTF. In nucleotides, the CDR3 is TGTGCCAGCAGCTTCGGGACAGGTGACCACACCTTC. Supplemented by reference TRBV11-2 and TRBJ1-2, the full variable domain reads EAGVAQSPRYKIIEKRQSVAFWCNPISGHATLYWYQQILGQGPKLLIQFQNNGVVDDSQLPKDRFSAERLKGVDSTLKIQPAKLEDSAVYLCASSFGTGDHTFGSGTRLTVV.

The chain recombines TRBV14 with TRBJ1-3; no firm D call. V was cut by 3 bases and J by 0 bases, with 9 bases left in between. The CDR3 covers 15 residues. CDR1 is SGHDN, CDR2 FVKESK, per germline. CDR3 in amino acids: CASSHLTFSGNTIYF. In DNA, the CDR3 is TGTGCCAGCAGCCATCTGACTTTCTCTGGAAACACCATATATTTT.

In this sample, this clone turned up a few times. The V call is TRBV19, the J call TRBJ1-5; D ambiguous. Trimming removed 3 bases at V and 2 bases at J, with 11 bases between. The CDR3 is 15 residues long. The germline V gene has CDR1 LNHDA and CDR2 SQIVND (reference sequence). As DNA, the CDR3 is TGTGCCAGTAGTATCTCGGCGGTCCGCAATCAGCCCCAGCATTTT. It specifies CASSISAVRNQPQHF. Full variable domain (rest looked up from reference TRBV19 and TRBJ1-5): DGGITQSPKYLFRKEGQNVTLSCEQNLNHDAMYWYRQDPGQGLRLIYYSQIVNDFQKGDIAEGYSVSREKKESFPLTVTSAQKNPTAFYLCASSISAVRNQPQHFGDGTRLSIL.

The chain has TRBV19 and TRBJ2-7; D remains ambiguous. The germline CDR1 and CDR2 sequences are LNHDA and SQIVND (reference sequence). The CDR3 has 13 residues. V was cut by 10 bases and J by 0 bases, with 13 bases left in between. CDR3 coding DNA: TGTGCCACCAGTCCCCGTTACTCCTACGAGCAGTACTTC. Amino acid sequence: CATSPRYSYEQYF.

V is TRBV5-1 and J is TRBJ2-2, with a possible D match to TRBD1 (7 bases). The ends were cut back, 7 bases at V and 3 bases at J, with 10 bases in the middle. The CDR3 length is 13 residues. CDR1 and CDR2 (germline): SGHRS, YFSETQ. The CDR3 DNA reads as TGCGCCAGCTTCAGGGGGGACACCGGGGAGCTGTTTTTT. Residues: CASFRGDTGELFF.

This clone was picked up a small number of times. The rearrangement links TRBV11-2 to TRBJ1-1; 7 nucleotides match TRBD1. Germline V lookup: CDR1 SGHAT, CDR2 FQNNGV. This CDR3 has 15 amino acids. J was trimmed by 7 bases and V by 3 bases; bases with no gene match: 11. The CDR3: CASSLTFDRVNEAFF. CDR3 nucleotide sequence: TGTGCCAGCAGCTTGACCTTCGACAGGGTAAATGAAGCTTTCTTT.

The V call is TRBV19, the J call TRBJ1-4, with unresolved D. V was clipped by 0 bases and J by 7 bases, with 12 bases between them. Per the germline V gene, CDR1 is LNHDA and CDR2 is SQIVND (reference sequence). CDR3 length: 15 amino acids. The CDR3 bases are TGTGCCAGTAGTATAGATCGAGGATCGATTGAAAAACTGTTTTTT. Translation: CASSIDRGSIEKLFF.